One sample yielded the 14 T cell receptor beta chains listed below, sequenced in a study of early T cells in non-severe SARS-CoV-2 infection. In TCRdb, the 5' RACE reads were re-called with MiXCR into one record per CDR3 protein. The sample holds around 60,000 distinct CDR3 sequences, roughly 13% seen once. The sequencing input was whole blood. The receptors here all came from an adult who was a healthcare worker with PCR-confirmed SARS-CoV-2 infection or an uninfected control (not recorded which).

This clonotype has ten or more counts. The CDR3: CASSPGTAQSTSTDTQYF. CDR3 DNA sequence: TGCGCCAGCAGCCCCGGGACAGCTCAATCCACTAGCACAGATACGCAGTATTTT. The V gene is TRBV5-1, the J gene TRBJ2-3; 7 positions match TRBD1. CDR3 length equals 18 residues. Trimming took 4 bases from V and 0 from J; bases not matched to a gene: 14. Germline V gene sequence: CDR1 SGHRS, CDR2 YFSETQ.

This clonotype was observed at least ten times. The J gene is TRBJ2-7, the V gene TRBV2; TRBD2 matches 9 bases. This CDR3 is built from 15 residues. CDR1 and CDR2 from the germline V gene are SNHLY and FYNNEI. V dropped 6 bases and J dropped 2; count of bases not matched to a gene: 8. The CDR3 region has the DNA TGTGCCAGCAGGGCAAATAGCGGGGGAGCCTACGAGCAGTACTTC. This encodes CASRANSGGAYEQYF.

The V gene is TRBV7-2, the J gene TRBJ2-1; D remains ambiguous. Germline values: CDR1 SGHTA, CDR2 FQGNSA. The CDR3 has 15 amino acids. Trimming took 6 bases from V and 0 from J, leaving 12 bases between them. CDR3 sequence (DNA): TGTGCCAGCAGTGAGTTCGGTTCCTCCTACAATGAGCAGTTCTTC. This translates into CASSEFGSSYNEQFF.

V gene TRBV19 combines with J gene TRBJ1-5; tentatively, D is TRBD1 (5 bases). Looked up from germline, CDR1 is LNHDA and CDR2 is SQIVND (reference sequence). The CDR3 length is 13 residues. With 6 bases removed from V and 4 bases from J, the gap between germline ends came to 10 bases. The CDR3 loop is CASRKGRNQPQHF. The CDR3 bases are TGTGCCAGTAGAAAGGGGAGGAATCAGCCCCAGCATTTT. Together with reference TRBV19 and TRBJ1-5, the CDR3 gives the full variable domain: DGGITQSPKYLFRKEGQNVTLSCEQNLNHDAMYWYRQDPGQGLRLIYYSQIVNDFQKGDIAEGYSVSREKKESFPLTVTSAQKNPTAFYLCASRKGRNQPQHFGDGTRLSIL.

This clonotype came up many times. This chain uses TRBV29-1 with TRBJ2-5; D possibly matches TRBD1 or TRBD2 (6 bases each). V was clipped by 7 bases and J by 3 bases, with 21 bases between them. CDR1 is SQVTM, CDR2 ANQGSEA, per germline. The CDR3 runs to 15 residues. CDR3 nucleotides: TGCAGCGCAGATTACAGGGACTGGGGCAAAGAGACCCAGTACTTC. Its protein is CSADYRDWGKETQYF.

The table lists this clonotype with many counts. The chain is built from TRBV6-5 and TRBJ2-7; 8 nucleotides match TRBD1. V lost 9 bases to trimming and J lost 6 bases; unmatched junction nucleotides: 13. Germline CDR1 is MNHEY and CDR2 is SVGAGI. The CDR3 has 14 residues. The CDR3 loop is CASSLDRDIREQYF. As DNA, the CDR3 is TGTGCCAGTTCCCTGGACAGGGACATCCGCGAGCAGTACTTC.

Turning to this clonotype: This may stem from a read error, because a much larger clone lies one nucleotide away. The chain uses TRBV7-9 and TRBJ2-1; D is undetermined. Germline CDR1 and CDR2: SEHNR and FQNEAQ (reference sequence). The CDR3 is 11 amino acids. The CDR3 bases are TGTGCCAGCGGCTTTAGCAATGAGCAGTTCTTC. Its translation is CASGFSNEQFF.

About this clonotype: Since a much larger clone is just one base distant, this may be a read error. V gene TRBV29-1 combines with J gene TRBJ1-2; D is unclear. V lost 7 bases, J lost 5 bases, and 8 bases lay in between. The CDR3 runs 10 residues. Germline CDR1 is SQVTM and CDR2 is ANQGSEA. CDR3 nucleotides: TGCAGCGACAGAAAATATGGCTACACCTTC. Protein sequence: CSDRKYGYTF.

This chain uses TRBV27 with TRBJ2-3; D is unclear. Trimming removed 2 bases from V and 1 base from J, with 4 bases in between. This CDR3 region has 13 residues. Germline CDR1 reads MNHEY; CDR2 reads SMNVEV (reference sequence). The CDR3 nucleotides read TGTGCCAGCAGTTTAGTGGGCACAGATACGCAGTATTTT. Protein product: CASSLVGTDTQYF.

This clonotype was picked up a small number of times. The chain joins TRBV6-2 or TRBV6-3 to TRBJ2-7, with 11 positions matching TRBD2. CDR1 is MNHEY, CDR2 SVGEGT, per germline. V shed 6 bases and J 4 bases; nucleotides not matched to a gene: 26. The CDR3 loop spans 21 amino acids. The CDR3 reads CASRPLTPGTSGSTIPYEQYF. CDR3 in DNA: TGTGCCAGCAGGCCCCTAACCCCCGGGACTAGCGGCTCCACCATCCCGTACGAGCAGTACTTC.

V is TRBV5-5 and J is TRBJ1-3; D is unclear. The V end lost 3 bases, the J end lost 0 bases, and 7 bases lay between the germline ends. Per germline, CDR1 SGHKS and CDR2 YYEKEE (reference sequence). The CDR3 sequence is 14 residues long. In nucleotides, the CDR3 is TGTGCCAGCAGCTCGGGGAGCTCTGGAAACACCATATATTTT. This codes for CASSSGSSGNTIYF. The full variable domain, in which reference TRBV5-5 and TRBJ1-3 provide the parts outside the CDR3, is DAGVTQSPTHLIKTRGQQVTLRCSPISGHKSVSWYQQVLGQGPQFIFQYYEKEERGRGNFPDRFSARQFPNYSSELNVNALLLGDSALYLCASSSGSSGNTIYFGEGSWLTVV.

This clonotype came up many times. The chain joins TRBV24-1 to TRBJ2-3; D unclear. This CDR3 comprises 15 residues. The V gene's germline CDR1 is KGHDR and CDR2 SFDVKD. V was shortened by 0 bases and J by 0 bases, with 6 bases between the two germline ends. The CDR3, as DNA: TGTGCCACCAGTGATTTGAGAGCTAGCACAGATACGCAGTATTTT. The encoded protein is CATSDLRASTDTQYF.

In this sample, this clonotype turned up many times. The chain carries TRBV9 and TRBJ2-3, with TRBD2 matching 7 bases. The length of the CDR3 is 17 residues. V gave up 4 bases and J gave up 2 bases; unmatched junction bases: 13. Germline CDR1 SGDLS, CDR2 YYNGEE. In DNA, the CDR3 is TGTGCCAGCAGCACAAGCGCGGGGGAGGGGCCCACAGATACGCAGTATTTT. Its translation is CASSTSAGEGPTDTQYF.

This clonotype is medium-sized. J is TRBJ1-1 and V is TRBV20-1; no definite D call. Germline lookup yields CDR1 DFQATT and CDR2 SNEGSKA (reference sequence). V lost 6 bases, J lost 0 bases, and 14 bases lay in between. This CDR3 has 14 residues. The CDR3 is CSADPGGLNTEAFF. CDR3 nucleotide sequence: TGCAGTGCCGACCCTGGCGGGCTGAACACTGAAGCTTTCTTT.